This entry lists 30 T cell receptor beta chains sequenced from one sample in a study of blood T cells in healthy people across ages. Through a sample-barcoded 5' primer and a J-beta primer mix, a second PCR was run for roughly 7 to 11 cycles. TCRdb reprocessed the 5' RACE reads with MiXCR, giving one entry per CDR3 protein. The top ten clones hold 23% of a sample with some 1,800,000 distinct CDR3 sequences, 30% to 40% of them seen once. The source material was blood. Source of these receptors: a human donor in good health.

This clonotype was observed many times. Here the CDR3 reads CATSRVRGSYEQYF. CDR3 nucleotides: TGTGCCACCAGCAGAGTTCGGGGCTCCTACGAGCAGTACTTC. J is TRBJ2-7 and V is TRBV15, with D perhaps TRBD2 (5 bases). Trimming shortened V by 1 base and J by 0 bases, and 7 bases separated the two germline ends. The CDR3 totals 14 residues. Germline V gene sequence: CDR1 LNHNV, CDR2 YYDKDF (reference sequence).

J is TRBJ1-1 and V is TRBV6-5, with D possibly matching TRBD1 (5 bases). The CDR3 runs to 14 residues. CDR1 and CDR2 from the germline V gene are MNHEY and SVGAGI. Trimming cost V 6 bases and J 3 bases, with 14 bases left between them. The CDR3 DNA reads TGTGCCAGCAGACGCGGACTGGGGGACACTGAAGCTTTCTTT. This gives the protein CASRRGLGDTEAFF.

As concerns this clonotype: One end of the junction fails to match germline, which may point to a read error. This chain joins TRBV7-3 and TRBJ2-1; D perhaps matches TRBD2 (5 bases). This CDR3 spans 15 amino acids. The germline gives CDR1 SGHTA, CDR2 FQGTGA. CDR3 amino acids: CASSVTRRSYDEQFF. CDR3 DNA sequence: TGTGCCAGCAGCGTAACTAGACGCTCCTACGATGAGCAGTTCTTC.

In the case of this clonotype: One junction end disagrees with the germline gene, perhaps due to a read error. The J gene is TRBJ1-1, the V gene TRBV12-3 or TRBV12-4, with D perhaps TRBD1 (6 bases). This CDR3 has 15 amino acids. The CDR3, as DNA: TGTGCCGGCAGTTTAGGGGGGGGGATGAACACTGAAGCTTTCTTT. It yields the protein CAGSLGGGMNTEAFF.

The chain joins TRBV29-1 to TRBJ2-1; D is uncertain. Germline V gene sequence: CDR1 SQVTM, CDR2 ANQGSEA. The germline V and J ends were trimmed by 0 bases and 12 bases, with 6 bases remaining between them. The CDR3 has 10 amino acids. DNA for the CDR3: TGCAGCGTTGAAGAGTATGGGCAGTTCTTC. Amino acid sequence: CSVEEYGQFF.

This chain uses TRBV11-1 with TRBJ2-1; a weak D match, TRBD1 (5 bases). The CDR3 contains 16 residues. V was pared by 0 bases and J by 7 bases, with 16 bases between. Germline V gene sequence: CDR1 SGHAT, CDR2 FQDESV (reference sequence). DNA for the CDR3: TGTGCCAGCAGCTTAGCAGGGGCTGAATTGGAAAATGAGCAGTTCTTC. It translates to CASSLAGAELENEQFF.

This clonotype was recorded many times. The rearrangement joins TRBV20-1 to TRBJ2-1; tentatively, D is TRBD2 (5 bases). Per germline, CDR1 DFQATT and CDR2 SNEGSKA (reference sequence). CDR3 length: 14 amino acids. The germline V and J ends were trimmed by 0 bases and 8 bases, with 14 bases remaining between them. The CDR3 DNA reads as TGCAGTGCTAGAGAGGGGTACGGGATCCATGAGCAGTTCTTC. Translation: CSAREGYGIHEQFF.

In this sample, this clonotype turned up once. V gene TRBV11-2 combines with J gene TRBJ1-1, with a possible D match to TRBD1 (6 bases). CDR1 is SGHAT, CDR2 FQNNGV, per germline. The V end lost 6 bases, the J end lost 0 bases, and 17 bases lay between the germline ends. This CDR3 has 16 amino acids. CDR3 coding DNA: TGTGCCAGCAGTCCCTGGGGGCCAGCTATGAACACTGAAGCTTTCTTT. This encodes CASSPWGPAMNTEAFF.

The CDR3 sequence: CASSYRAGVDYGYTF. The CDR3 DNA is TGTGCCAGCAGTTACCGAGCAGGGGTGGACTATGGCTACACCTTC. The chain has TRBV6-6 and TRBJ1-2; perhaps TRBD1 as D (6 bases). The CDR3 length is 15 residues. Per the germline V gene, CDR1 is MNHNY and CDR2 is SVGAGI (reference sequence). V lost 2 bases and J lost 3, with 13 bases in between.

This clonotype was counted between two and nine times. CDR3 nucleotides: TGCAGTGCCCATCCTACGCCCGGGACAGGGTACACTGAAGCTTTCTTT. Encoded protein: CSAHPTPGTGYTEAFF. The chain combines TRBV20-1 with TRBJ1-1; 9 nucleotides line up with TRBD1. The germline V gene encodes CDR1 DFQATT and CDR2 SNEGSKA (reference sequence). This CDR3 comprises 16 residues. V lost 6 bases, J lost 3 bases, and 14 bases stayed unmatched.

This chain connects TRBV15 to TRBJ2-5; 11 bases map to TRBD1. Gene TRBJ2-7 matches the end of the DNA better, so the J call may be wrong. This CDR3 has 14 amino acids. Germline lookup yields CDR1 LNHNV and CDR2 YYDKDF (reference sequence). DNA for the CDR3: TGTGCCACCAGCACCCGGACAGGGGGCCGCGAGCAGTACTTC. It encodes CATSTRTGGREQYF.

This clonotype was seen more than once but under ten times. The rearrangement links TRBV24-1 to TRBJ2-1, with unresolved D. V was trimmed by 6 bases and J by 4 bases, leaving 3 bases between them. CDR1 is KGHDR and CDR2 is SFDVKD in the germline V gene. There are 11 residues in the CDR3. CDR3 amino acids: CATSFYNEQFF. Written as DNA, the CDR3 is TGTGCCACCAGTTTTTACAATGAGCAGTTCTTC.

The chain is built from TRBV7-3 and TRBJ1-1; the D is unclear. V was shortened by 8 bases and J by 4 bases, with 8 bases between the two germline ends. Looked up from germline, CDR1 is SGHTA and CDR2 is FQGTGA. This CDR3 has 11 amino acids. Here the CDR3 reads CASGTCTEAFF. CDR3 sequence (DNA): TGTGCCAGCGGAACATGCACTGAAGCTTTCTTT.

The chain couples TRBV20-1 to TRBJ2-5; 11 bases fit TRBD1. Judging by the DNA end, TRBJ2-7 fits better; the J call may be wrong. There are 14 residues in the CDR3. Germline values: CDR1 DFQATT, CDR2 SNEGSKA (reference sequence). The CDR3 here is CSAKGQGAPDEQYF. The CDR3 DNA reads TGCAGTGCTAAAGGACAGGGGGCTCCCGACGAGCAGTACTTC.

This clonotype was counted between two and nine times. The J gene is TRBJ1-4, the V gene TRBV7-3; 7 positions agree with TRBD1. Germline lookup yields CDR1 SGHTA and CDR2 FQGTGA. There are 19 residues in the CDR3. Germline trimming cut 4 bases from V and 0 bases from J; bases unmatched to any gene: 14. CDR3 residues: CASSSDDRAGRATNEKLFF. The CDR3 bases are TGTGCCAGCAGCTCCGACGACAGGGCCGGGAGGGCAACTAATGAAAAACTGTTTTTT.

This clonotype appeared a single time. The CDR3 end shows no conserved phenylalanine or tryptophan, and so a read error is likely. The CDR3 DNA reads as TGCGCCAGCAGCCCGAGGGGGGTTAACTACGGCTACACCTGC. The encoded protein is CASSPRGVNYGYTC. This sequence joins TRBV5-1 and TRBJ1-2; TRBD1 might be the D (6 bases). Germline CDR1 is SGHRS and CDR2 is YFSETQ. This CDR3 contains 14 residues.

This sequence joins TRBV5-5 and TRBJ2-6; TRBD2 is a possible D gene (5 bases). Between the trimmed V and J ends, which lost 2 bases and 2 bases, there was a span of 11 bases. The CDR3 consists of 16 residues. Germline V gene data show CDR1 as SGHKS and CDR2 as YYEKEE (reference sequence). CDR3 in amino acids: CASSFSSEPGANVLTF. Here the CDR3 DNA reads TGTGCCAGCAGCTTCAGTAGCGAACCTGGGGCCAACGTCCTGACTTTC.

This clonotype came up a few times. The chain is built from TRBV12-3 or TRBV12-4 and TRBJ2-4; D is uncertain. The CDR3 totals 12 residues. The ends were cut back, 2 bases at V and 7 bases at J, with 6 bases in the middle. CDR3 coding DNA: TGTGCCAGCAGTTTAAACGCCAACATTCAGTACTTC. This gives the protein CASSLNANIQYF.

V usage is TRBV5-1 and J usage is TRBJ1-1, with 9 nucleotides matching TRBD1. The CDR3 is made up of 15 amino acids. J was trimmed by 4 bases and V by 4 bases; bases with no gene match: 8. Germline V gene lookup returns CDR1 SGHRS and CDR2 YFSETQ. The DNA of the CDR3 is TGCGCCAGCAGCATACTAACAGGGGGCCTCACTGAAGCTTTCTTT. Its protein is CASSILTGGLTEAFF. Variable domain in full (rest from reference TRBV5-1 and TRBJ1-1): KAGVTQTPRYLIKTRGQQVTLSCSPISGHRSVSWYQQTPGQGLQFLFEYFSETQRNKGNFPGRFSGRQFSNSRSEMNVSTLELGDSALYLCASSILTGGLTEAFFGQGTRLTVV.

This sequence joins TRBV5-1 and TRBJ1-4; D not certain. The V gene lost 1 base and the J gene lost 8 bases, with 12 bases spanning the gap. CDR1 and CDR2 from the germline V gene are SGHRS and YFSETQ. The length of the CDR3 is 14 residues. In DNA, the CDR3 is TGCGCCAGCAGCTTGTACGGGTTCGACGAAAAACTGTTTTTT. Encoded protein: CASSLYGFDEKLFF.

The rearrangement uses TRBV7-3 and TRBJ2-3, with 9 bases lining up with TRBD1. The CDR3 is 16 residues long. The trim removed 4 bases at V and 6 bases at J, leaving 11 bases unmatched. Germline V lookup: CDR1 SGHTA, CDR2 FQGTGA. DNA for the CDR3: TGTGCCAGCAGCTGGGGGACAGGGTCGAAGTGGGATACGCAGTATTTT. Residues: CASSWGTGSKWDTQYF.

The chain employs TRBV12-3 or TRBV12-4 and TRBJ1-6; D gene ambiguous. The germline V and J ends were trimmed by 10 bases and 7 bases, with 14 bases remaining between them. The CDR3 is 13 amino acids. CDR3 loop: CATTKRANSPLHF. The CDR3 DNA follows: TGTGCCACCACTAAAAGGGCAAATTCACCCCTCCACTTT.

A few counts support this clonotype. The genes are TRBV12-3 or TRBV12-4 and TRBJ1-5; D gene uncertain. The CDR3 runs 14 residues. The V and J ends lost 5 bases and 0 bases respectively, with 8 bases between them. The CDR3 loop is CASSDNYSNQPQHF. The CDR3 coding sequence is TGTGCCAGCAGTGACAACTATAGCAATCAGCCCCAGCATTTT.

At least ten counts were recorded for this clonotype. The chain carries TRBV6-2 or TRBV6-3 and TRBJ1-2; D may be TRBD1 (6 bases). Germline CDR1 MNHEY, CDR2 SVGEGT. V lost 2 bases, J lost 3 bases, and 16 bases lay in between. The CDR3 has 16 residues. The CDR3 loop reads CASSYAIYRAYYGYTF. The CDR3 DNA follows: TGTGCCAGCAGTTACGCGATTTACAGGGCGTACTATGGCTACACCTTC.

This clonotype was found a few times. The chain is built from TRBV7-9 and TRBJ1-2; tentative D call: TRBD1 (5 bases). In germline, CDR1 is SEHNR, CDR2 FQNEAQ (reference sequence). There are 13 residues in the CDR3. The ends were cut back, 5 bases at V and 10 bases at J, with 17 bases in the middle. The CDR3 DNA reads TGTGCCAGCAGCGCCGTACCTTGGGACGACTACACCTTC. It encodes CASSAVPWDDYTF.

The J gene is TRBJ1-2, the V gene TRBV7-2; weak D call: TRBD1 (5 bases). Germline CDR1 reads SGHTA; CDR2 reads FQGNSA. This CDR3 spans 17 amino acids. V shed 1 base and J shed 0 bases, with 15 bases lying between them. The CDR3 DNA follows: TGTGCCAGCAGCTTAGGGGTTGGGGCACCTCCTAACTATGGCTACACCTTC. Its translation is CASSLGVGAPPNYGYTF.

The table lists this clonotype with many counts. This chain's CDR3 is CASSQDIFSYEQYF. CDR3 DNA sequence: TGCGCCAGCAGCCAAGATATTTTCAGTTACGAGCAGTACTTC. This rearrangement joins TRBV4-3 to TRBJ2-7, with no clear D. Germline lookup yields CDR1 LGHNA and CDR2 YSLEER. The V and J ends lost 0 bases and 4 bases respectively, with 10 bases between them. The CDR3 covers 14 residues.

This clonotype was detected a few times. This rearrangement joins TRBV29-1 to TRBJ2-5; D is ambiguous. This CDR3 contains 8 residues. The ends were cut back, 4 bases at V and 7 bases at J, with 1 base in the middle. Germline assignment: CDR1 SQVTM and CDR2 ANQGSEA. The CDR3 loop is CSVGTQYF. The CDR3 DNA is TGCAGCGTTGGGACCCAGTACTTC.

Of note for this clonotype: A much larger clone differs by one base, so this may be a read error. The chain has TRBV2 and TRBJ2-1; 7 bases are shared with TRBD1. V lost 7 bases and J lost 0; bases outside the gene matches: 3. The CDR3 has 14 residues. Germline values: CDR1 SNHLY, CDR2 FYNNEI. The chain's CDR3 is CASKTGSSYNEQFF. In DNA, the CDR3 is TGTGCCAGCAAGACAGGGAGCTCCTACAATGAGCAGTTCTTC.

This clonotype has ten or more counts. This sequence joins TRBV29-1 and TRBJ2-3; possibly TRBD1 for D (5 bases). Germline V CDR1 and CDR2: SQVTM, ANQGSEA. V lost 7 bases and J 6 bases, leaving 17 bases between the germline ends. The CDR3 runs to 13 residues. CDR3 sequence reads: CSALGREGDTQYF. The DNA for the CDR3 is TGCAGCGCCCTAGGCAGGGAAGGCGATACGCAGTATTTT.